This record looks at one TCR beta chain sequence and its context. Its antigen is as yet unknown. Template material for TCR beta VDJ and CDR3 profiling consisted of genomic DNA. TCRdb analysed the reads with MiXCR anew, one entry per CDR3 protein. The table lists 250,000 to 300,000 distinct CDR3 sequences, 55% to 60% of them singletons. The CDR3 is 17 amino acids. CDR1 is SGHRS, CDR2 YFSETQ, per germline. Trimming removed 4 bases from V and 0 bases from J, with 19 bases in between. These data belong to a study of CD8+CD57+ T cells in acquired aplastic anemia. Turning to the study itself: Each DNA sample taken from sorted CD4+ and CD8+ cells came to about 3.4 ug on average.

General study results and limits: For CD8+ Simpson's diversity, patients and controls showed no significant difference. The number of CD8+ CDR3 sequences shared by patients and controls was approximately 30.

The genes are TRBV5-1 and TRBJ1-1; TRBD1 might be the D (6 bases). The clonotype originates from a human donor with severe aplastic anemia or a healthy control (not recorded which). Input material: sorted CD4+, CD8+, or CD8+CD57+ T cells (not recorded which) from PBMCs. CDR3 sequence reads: CASSHREGTLMNTEAFF. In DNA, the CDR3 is TGCGCCAGCAGCCACAGGGAAGGGACCCTTATGAACACTGAAGCTTTCTTT.